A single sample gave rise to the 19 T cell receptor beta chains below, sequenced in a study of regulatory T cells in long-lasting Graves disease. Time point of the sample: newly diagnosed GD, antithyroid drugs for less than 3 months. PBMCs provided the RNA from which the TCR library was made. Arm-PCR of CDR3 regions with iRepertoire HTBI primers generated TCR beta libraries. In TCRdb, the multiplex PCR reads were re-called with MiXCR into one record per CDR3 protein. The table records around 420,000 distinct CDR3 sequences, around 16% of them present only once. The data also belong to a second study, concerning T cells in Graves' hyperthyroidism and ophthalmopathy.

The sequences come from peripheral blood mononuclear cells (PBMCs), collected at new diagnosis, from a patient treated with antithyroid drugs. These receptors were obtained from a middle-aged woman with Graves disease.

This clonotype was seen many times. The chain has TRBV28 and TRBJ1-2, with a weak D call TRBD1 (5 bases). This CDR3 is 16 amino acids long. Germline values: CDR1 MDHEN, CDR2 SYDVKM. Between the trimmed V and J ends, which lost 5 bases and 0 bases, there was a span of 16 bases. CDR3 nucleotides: TGTGCCAGCAGTCAACGGGGCAGTCTAGCTAACTATGGCTACACCTTC. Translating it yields CASSQRGSLANYGYTF.

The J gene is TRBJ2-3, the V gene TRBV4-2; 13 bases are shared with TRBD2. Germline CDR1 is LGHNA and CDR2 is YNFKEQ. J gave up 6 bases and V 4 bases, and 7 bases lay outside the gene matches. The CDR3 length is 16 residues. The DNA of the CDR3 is TGTGCCAGCAGCCCCACTAGCGGGAGGGCCGGGGATACGCAGTATTTT. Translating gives CASSPTSGRAGDTQYF.

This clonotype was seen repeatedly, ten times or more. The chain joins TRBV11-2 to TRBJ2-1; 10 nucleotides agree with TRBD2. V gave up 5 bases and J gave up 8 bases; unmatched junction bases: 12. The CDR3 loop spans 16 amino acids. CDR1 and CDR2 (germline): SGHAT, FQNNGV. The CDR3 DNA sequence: TGTGCCAGCAGCACCCCACTGACTAGCGGGTTGGATGAGCAGTTCTTC. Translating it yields CASSTPLTSGLDEQFF. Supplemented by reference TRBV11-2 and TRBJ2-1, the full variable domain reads EAGVAQSPRYKIIEKRQSVAFWCNPISGHATLYWYQQILGQGPKLLIQFQNNGVVDDSQLPKDRFSAERLKGVDSTLKIQPAKLEDSAVYLCASSTPLTSGLDEQFFGPGTRLTVL.

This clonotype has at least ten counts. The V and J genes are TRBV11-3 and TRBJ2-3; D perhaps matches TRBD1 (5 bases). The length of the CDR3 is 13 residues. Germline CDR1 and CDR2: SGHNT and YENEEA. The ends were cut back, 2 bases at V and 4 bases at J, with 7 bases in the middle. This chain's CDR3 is CASSLTRADTQYF. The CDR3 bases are TGTGCCAGCAGCTTAACCAGGGCAGATACGCAGTATTTT.

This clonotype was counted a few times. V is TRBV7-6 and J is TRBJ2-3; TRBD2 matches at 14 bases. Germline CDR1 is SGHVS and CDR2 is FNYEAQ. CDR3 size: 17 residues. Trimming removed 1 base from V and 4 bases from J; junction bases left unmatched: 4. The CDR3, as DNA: TGTGCCAGCAGCTTAGAACCGGGACTAGCGGGAGCAGATACGCAGTATTTT. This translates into CASSLEPGLAGADTQYF.

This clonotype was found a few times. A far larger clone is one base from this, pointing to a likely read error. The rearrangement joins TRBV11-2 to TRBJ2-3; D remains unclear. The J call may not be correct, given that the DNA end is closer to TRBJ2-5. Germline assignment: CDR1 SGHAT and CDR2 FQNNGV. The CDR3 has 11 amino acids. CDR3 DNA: TGTGCCAGCAGCTTAGGTTCGACCCAGTACTTC. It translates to CASSLGSTQYF.

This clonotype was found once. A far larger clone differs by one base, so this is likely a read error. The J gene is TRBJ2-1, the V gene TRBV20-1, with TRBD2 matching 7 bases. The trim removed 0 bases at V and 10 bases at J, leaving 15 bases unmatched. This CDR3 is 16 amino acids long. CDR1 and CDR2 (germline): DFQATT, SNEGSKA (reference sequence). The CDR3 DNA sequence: TGCAGTGCTAGAGATGAGGGACTACCGGCCTGGGACGAGCAGTTCTTC. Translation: CSARDEGLPAWDEQFF.

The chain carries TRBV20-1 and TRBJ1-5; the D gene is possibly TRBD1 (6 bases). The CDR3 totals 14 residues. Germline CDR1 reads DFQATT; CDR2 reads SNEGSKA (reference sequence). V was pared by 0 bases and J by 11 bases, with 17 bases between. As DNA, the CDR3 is TGCAGTGCTAGAGAGGGACACCCCCTCGACGCCCAGCATTTT. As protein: CSAREGHPLDAQHF.

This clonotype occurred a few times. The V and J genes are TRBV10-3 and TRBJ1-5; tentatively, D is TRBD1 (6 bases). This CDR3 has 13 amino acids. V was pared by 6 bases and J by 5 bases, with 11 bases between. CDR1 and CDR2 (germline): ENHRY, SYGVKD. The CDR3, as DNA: TGTGCCATCAGCACAGGGTTGGATCAGCCCCAGCATTTT. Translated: CAISTGLDQPQHF.

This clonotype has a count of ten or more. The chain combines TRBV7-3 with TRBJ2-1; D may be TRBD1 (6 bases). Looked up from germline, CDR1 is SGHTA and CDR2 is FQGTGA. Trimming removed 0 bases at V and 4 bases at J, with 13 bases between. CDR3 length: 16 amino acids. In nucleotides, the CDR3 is TGTGCCAGCAGCTTAACTTGGACAGCGGATTACAATGAGCAGTTCTTC. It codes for CASSLTWTADYNEQFF.

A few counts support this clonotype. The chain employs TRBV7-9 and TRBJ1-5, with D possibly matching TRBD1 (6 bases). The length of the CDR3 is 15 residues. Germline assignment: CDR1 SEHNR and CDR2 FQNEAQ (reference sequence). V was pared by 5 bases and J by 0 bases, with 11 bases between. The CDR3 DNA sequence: TGTGCCAGCAGCCCGGTAGGGGGTAGCAATCAGCCCCAGCATTTT. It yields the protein CASSPVGGSNQPQHF.

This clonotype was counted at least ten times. This CDR3 is CASSLDIQREYNEQFF. CDR3 nucleotide sequence: TGCGCCAGCAGCTTGGACATCCAGCGGGAGTACAATGAGCAGTTCTTC. The rearrangement uses TRBV5-1 and TRBJ2-1; 8 bases align to TRBD2. This CDR3 contains 16 residues. V shed 0 bases, J shed 4 bases, and the junction held 6 bases outside the gene matches. In germline, CDR1 is SGHRS, CDR2 YFSETQ.

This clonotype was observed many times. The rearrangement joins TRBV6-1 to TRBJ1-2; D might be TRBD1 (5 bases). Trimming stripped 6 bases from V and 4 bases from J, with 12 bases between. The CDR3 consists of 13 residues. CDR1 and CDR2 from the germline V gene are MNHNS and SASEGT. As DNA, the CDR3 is TGTGCCAGCAGAGAGGACGGGACCTATGGCTACACCTTC. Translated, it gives CASREDGTYGYTF.

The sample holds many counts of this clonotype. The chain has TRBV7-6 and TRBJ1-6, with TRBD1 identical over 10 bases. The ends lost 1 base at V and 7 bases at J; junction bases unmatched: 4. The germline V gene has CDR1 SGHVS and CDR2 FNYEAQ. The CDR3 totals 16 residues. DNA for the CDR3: TGTGCCAGCAGCTTAGGACCGGGACAGGGGAATTCACCCCTCCACTTT. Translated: CASSLGPGQGNSPLHF.

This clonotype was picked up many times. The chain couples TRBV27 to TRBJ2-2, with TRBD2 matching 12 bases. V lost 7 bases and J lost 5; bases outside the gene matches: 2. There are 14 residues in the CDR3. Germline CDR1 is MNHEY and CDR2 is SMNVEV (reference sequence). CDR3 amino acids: CASTLAGGTGELFF. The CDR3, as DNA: TGTGCCAGCACCCTAGCGGGAGGGACCGGGGAGCTGTTTTTT.

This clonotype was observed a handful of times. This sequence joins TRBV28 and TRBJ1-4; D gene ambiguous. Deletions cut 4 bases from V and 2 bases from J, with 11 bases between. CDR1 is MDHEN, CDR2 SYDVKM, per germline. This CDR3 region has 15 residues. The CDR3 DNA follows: TGTGCCAGCAGTTCCGCCGGATGGACTAATGAAAAACTGTTTTTT. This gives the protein CASSSAGWTNEKLFF. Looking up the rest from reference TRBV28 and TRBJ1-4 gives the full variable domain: DVKVTQSSRYLVKRTGEKVFLECVQDMDHENMFWYRQDPGLGLRLIYFSYDVKMKEKGDIPEGYSVSREKKERFSLILESASTNQTSMYLCASSSAGWTNEKLFFGSGTQLSVL.

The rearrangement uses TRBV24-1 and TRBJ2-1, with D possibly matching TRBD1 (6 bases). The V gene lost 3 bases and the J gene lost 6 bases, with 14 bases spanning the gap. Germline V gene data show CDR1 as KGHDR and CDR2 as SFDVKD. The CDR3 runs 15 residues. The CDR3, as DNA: TGTGCCACCAGTGATCCCGGGACATCATTCAATGAGCAGTTCTTC. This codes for CATSDPGTSFNEQFF.

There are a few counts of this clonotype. The CDR3, as DNA: TGTGCCAGCAGTCTACTTTCGACTAGCGGGAGGGACAATGAGCAGTTCTTC. Translated, it gives CASSLLSTSGRDNEQFF. The gene calls are TRBV6-2 or TRBV6-3 and TRBJ2-1, with 14 bases identical to TRBD2. Per germline, CDR1 MNHEY and CDR2 SVGEGT. J gave up 5 bases and V 5 bases, and 8 bases lay outside the gene matches. The CDR3 extends over 17 amino acids.

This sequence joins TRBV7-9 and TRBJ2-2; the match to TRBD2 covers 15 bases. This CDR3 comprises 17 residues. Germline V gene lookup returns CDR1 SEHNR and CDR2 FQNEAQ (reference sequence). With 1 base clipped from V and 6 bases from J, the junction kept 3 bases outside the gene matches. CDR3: CASSLGGTSGRPGELFF. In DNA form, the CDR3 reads TGTGCCAGCAGCTTAGGAGGGACTAGCGGGAGGCCCGGGGAGCTGTTTTTT.